The rows below give T cell receptor beta chains drawn from one sample of a study of T cell responses to AZD1222 COVID-19 vaccine. Sequenced by immunoSEQ multiplex PCR; TCRdb stores in-frame clones only, minus some. Among roughly 97,000 clones listed, roughly 88% were seen once. This material consisted of peripheral blood, taken on day 0 of AZD1222 vaccination. The source is an adult in good health. The CDR3 runs from the conserved cysteine through the conserved F or W. The D gene is left open where the match is weak. The size of a clone is reported for some rows only, either as once, few or many, or as a class for expanded clones.

clone size,V gene,J gene,D gene,CDR3 protein,CDR3 DNA
NA,TRBV7-9,TRBJ1-2,TRBD1,CASSPGTDYFYGYTF,TGTGCCAGCAGCCCCGGGACAGATTACTTCTATGGCTACACCTTC
NA,TRBV6-2/TRBV6-3,TRBJ1-5,NA,CASSYPGGQPQHF,TGTGCCAGCAGTTACCCGGGGGGTCAGCCCCAGCATTTT
NA,TRBV24-1,TRBJ2-3,TRBD2,CATSVTTRTSGVSTDTQYF,TGTGCCACCAGTGTCACTACCCGGACTAGCGGGGTCTCCACAGATACGCAGTATTTT
NA,TRBV28,TRBJ2-7,NA,CASKTQTLYEQYF,TGTGCCAGCAAAACACAAACCCTCTACGAGCAGTACTTC
NA,TRBV9,TRBJ1-2,NA,CARDLGGRVKGYTF,TGTGCCAGAGACCTGGGGGGGAGAGTTAAAGGCTACACCTTC
once,TRBV11-2,TRBJ1-3,TRBD1,CASSQWDRSSGNTIYF,TGTGCCAGCAGCCAATGGGACAGGAGCTCTGGAAACACCATATATTTT
NA,TRBV24-1,TRBJ2-1,TRBD1,CATGQGLYNEQFF,TGTGCCACCGGACAGGGACTCTACAATGAGCAGTTCTTC
NA,TRBV10-1,TRBJ2-1,NA,CASSESGRGGQQFF,TGCGCCAGCAGTGAGTCGGGCAGGGGTGGTCAGCAGTTCTTC
NA,TRBV5-1,TRBJ1-2,NA,CASSLRAGESYGYTF,TGCGCCAGCAGCTTACGAGCAGGGGAGAGCTATGGCTACACCTTC
NA,TRBV7-2,TRBJ2-7,TRBD1,CASSGGQIYEQYF,TGTGCCAGCAGCGGGGGACAGATATACGAGCAGTACTTC
NA,TRBV15,TRBJ1-4,NA,CATSYHRAGGEKLFF,TGTGCCACCAGCTACCACAGGGCCGGAGGGGAAAAACTGTTTTTT
NA,TRBV9,TRBJ2-2,TRBD2,CASSVERLATGELFF,TGTGCCAGCAGCGTAGAGAGACTAGCGACCGGGGAGCTGTTTTTT
NA,TRBV27,TRBJ1-2,NA,CASSLSSSYGYTF,TGTGCCAGCAGTTTATCAAGCAGCTATGGCTACACCTTC
NA,TRBV10-2,TRBJ1-5,TRBD1,CASSFGQGGNSNQPQHF,TGCGCCAGCAGTTTCGGACAGGGAGGAAATAGCAATCAGCCCCAGCATTTT
NA,TRBV24-1,TRBJ2-4,TRBD2,CATRGGVFIAKNIQYF,TGTGCCACCCGGGGGGGGGTCTTTATCGCCAAAAACATTCAGTACTTC
NA,TRBV11-3,TRBJ1-1,NA,CASSPRTGNEAFF,TGTGCCAGCAGCCCCCGGACGGGGAATGAAGCTTTCTTT
NA,TRBV27,TRBJ2-7,TRBD1,CASRPSGTGRSYEQYF,TGTGCCAGTCGACCCTCTGGGACAGGGCGCTCCTACGAGCAGTACTTC
NA,TRBV11-2,TRBJ1-3,NA,CASSLNGGNTIYF,TGTGCCAGCAGCCTTAATGGGGGTAACACCATATATTTT
once,TRBV10-2,TRBJ1-1,NA,CASSVENTEAFF,TGCGCCAGCTCCGTCGAGAACACTGAAGCTTTCTTT
once,TRBV12-3/TRBV12-4,TRBJ2-1,NA,CASSFRVHEQFF,TGTGCCAGCAGTTTCAGGGTCCATGAGCAGTTCTTC
NA,TRBV21-1,TRBJ2-7,NA,CASSKGPTYEQYF,TGTGCCAGCAGCAAGGGACCGACCTACGAGCAGTACTTC
NA,TRBV4-2,TRBJ1-1,NA,CASRKVGGANTEAFF,TGTGCCAGCCGGAAAGTAGGTGGGGCGAACACTGAAGCTTTCTTT
NA,TRBV3-1/TRBV3-2,TRBJ2-2,TRBD1,CASRPPRTGGSGELFF,TGTGCCAGCAGACCCCCTAGGACAGGGGGCTCCGGGGAGCTGTTTTTT
NA,TRBV24-1,TRBJ1-5,NA,CATLPQQGLQPQHF,TGTGCCACTCTTCCTCAGCAGGGCCTCCAGCCCCAGCATTTT
NA,TRBV19,TRBJ1-4,TRBD1,CASSIQTGGGEKLFF,TGTGCCAGTAGTATACAGACAGGGGGAGGCGAAAAACTGTTTTTT
NA,TRBV7-2,TRBJ1-6,NA,CASSPGVGYNSPLHF,TGTGCCAGCAGCCCAGGGGTGGGGTATAATTCACCCCTCCACTTT
NA,TRBV5-1,TRBJ2-6,NA,CASSLVGSSGANVLTF,TGCGCCAGCAGCTTGGTAGGGAGCTCTGGGGCCAACGTCCTGACTTTC
NA,TRBV2,TRBJ2-7,TRBD1,CASGRDRGYEQYF,TGTGCCAGCGGTCGGGACAGGGGGTACGAGCAGTACTTC
NA,TRBV4-3,TRBJ1-3,NA,CASSKHSGGGNTIYF,TGCGCCAGCAGCAAACATTCCGGGGGAGGAAACACCATATATTTT
NA,TRBV4-1,TRBJ1-2,NA,CASSQDASYGYTF,TGCGCCAGCAGCCAAGACGCCAGCTATGGCTACACCTTC
once,TRBV3-1/TRBV3-2,TRBJ2-3,TRBD2,CASSQIVLAGGLITDTQYF,TGTGCCAGCAGCCAAATCGTTTTAGCGGGGGGCCTGATCACAGATACGCAGTATTTT
NA,TRBV3-1/TRBV3-2,TRBJ1-2,NA,CASSSRRSLTF,TGTGCCAGCAGCAGCCGACGGAGCCTGACCTTC
NA,TRBV12-3/TRBV12-4,TRBJ1-2,NA,CASSSGGPDGYTF,TGTGCCAGCAGTTCTGGGGGGCCGGATGGCTACACCTTC